The 28 T cell receptor beta chains presented below share a single source sample, sequenced in a study of T cells in women clearing cervical HPV infection. Libraries were prepared by immunoSEQ multiplex PCR; TCRdb keeps only in-frame clonotypes and omits some of them. The clone table shows about 31,000 clones, with the ten largest holding roughly 8%. The material sequenced was blood buffy coat. These TCRs come from a woman aged 18 to 75 with a cervical HPV16 infection that either progressed to CIN3+ or cleared (not recorded which).

The CDR3 DNA, read in part, is TGCAGTGCTAGGAGCAGGGTCCAAGAGACC. This sequence encodes CSARSRVQET. In full, the CDR3 is CSARSRVQETQYF. The J gene is TRBJ2-5, the V gene TRBV20-1, with D perhaps TRBD1 (5 bases). The missing CDR3 end, 3 residues past where the read stops, is filled in from the germline J gene. The germline gives CDR1 DFQATT, CDR2 SNEGSKA (reference sequence). Trimming shortened V by 3 bases and J by 1 base, and 9 bases separated the two germline ends. This CDR3 region has 13 residues.

CDR3 in amino acids: CASSYGQGTYNDYTF. The CDR3 DNA, read in part, is TGTGCCAGCAGCTATGGACAGGGAACCTACAATGAC. This sequence joins TRBV7-9 and TRBJ1-2, with 8 positions matching TRBD1. Read coverage stops 3 residues before the CDR3 terminus; the germline J gene supplies the remainder. Germline V gene lookup returns CDR1 SEHNR and CDR2 FQNEAQ (reference sequence). The CDR3 is 15 amino acids. Complete variable domain (other parts from reference TRBV7-9 and TRBJ1-2): DTGVSQNPRHKITKRGQNVTFRCDPISEHNRLYWYRQTLGQGPEFLTYFQNEAQLEKSRLLSDRFSAERPKGSFSTLEIQRTEQGDSAMYLCASSYGQGTYNDYTFGSGTRLTVV.

With respect to this clone: The CDR3 end is not reached by the read, which stops 3 residues before it; the germline J gene fills it in. This chain links TRBV19 with TRBJ2-2; D may be TRBD1 (5 bases). This CDR3 spans 14 amino acids. Germline CDR1 LNHDA, CDR2 SQIVND (reference sequence). Partial CDR3 DNA: TGTGCCAGTAGACTAACCAGTGGGGCCAACGTG. Amino acid sequence: CASRLTSGANV. The entire CDR3 reads CASRLTSGANVLFF.

The CDR3 region is CASSLGDGLNEKLFF. The covered CDR3 bases are TGTGCCAGCAGCTTAGGGGACGGACTAAATGAAAAA. V gene TRBV7-9 combines with J gene TRBJ1-4, with D maybe TRBD1 (5 bases). The CDR3 end falls 3 residues outside the read, so it is completed with the germline J gene. Trimming took off 1 base at V and 5 bases at J, with 11 bases between the two ends. CDR3 length: 15 residues. Per the germline V gene, CDR1 is SEHNR and CDR2 is FQNEAQ (reference sequence).

On this clone: The read gets to within 3 residues of the CDR3 end, and the germline J gene fills in the rest. J is TRBJ2-2 and V is TRBV7-9; 9 bases fit TRBD1. The CDR3 extends over 14 amino acids. Germline CDR1 reads SEHNR; CDR2 reads FQNEAQ (reference sequence). Incomplete CDR3 DNA: TGTGCCAGCAGTCCCGGACAGGGGTCTGAAAAG. Translation gives CASSPGQGSEK. The CDR3 reads in full as CASSPGQGSEKLFF.

On this clone: The read ends 3 residues before the CDR3 terminus; that terminus is restored from the germline J gene. The J gene is TRBJ2-5, the V gene TRBV20-1; 9 nucleotides agree with TRBD2. This CDR3 is built from 16 residues. Trimming cost V 0 bases and J 2 bases; bases outside gene matches: 7. The V gene's germline CDR1 is DFQATT and CDR2 SNEGSKA (reference sequence). The sequenced CDR3 bases are TGCAGTGCTAGAGATTTCAGCGGGGGGATACAAGAGACC. Its protein product is CSARDFSGGIQET. The whole CDR3 sequence reads CSARDFSGGIQETQYF.

Notes on this clone: The read halts 3 residues ahead of the CDR3 end, with the missing end drawn from the germline J gene. The chain is built from TRBV7-6 and TRBJ2-5, with D possibly called TRBD1 or TRBD2 (6 bases each). Trimming cost V 2 bases and J 4 bases, with 11 bases left between them. The CDR3 loop spans 14 amino acids. CDR1 is SGHVS and CDR2 is FNYEAQ in the germline V gene. The CDR3 region is CASSLPQGGETQYF. Incomplete CDR3 DNA: TGTGCCAGCAGCTTACCACAGGGAGGAGAGACC. Using reference TRBV7-6 and TRBJ2-5 for the parts outside the CDR3, the full variable domain is GAGVSQSPRYKVTKRGQDVALRCDPISGHVSLYWYRQALGQGPEFLTYFNYEAQQDKSGLPNDRFSAERPEGSISTLTIQRTEQRDSAMYRCASSLPQGGETQYFGPGTRLLVL.

A note on this clone: From the germline J gene comes the end of the CDR3, since the read stops 3 residues before it. The V call is TRBV7-2, the J call TRBJ1-2, with 8 bases that match TRBD1. After removal of 5 bases from V and 7 bases from J, the junction contained 12 bases not matched to a gene. Germline V gene sequence: CDR1 SGHTA, CDR2 FQGNSA. The CDR3 covers 15 residues. CDR3 DNA, as far as it was read: TGTGCCAGCAGCCCCAGCGGCAGGGGGCTTGTTGGC. Translated: CASSPSGRGLVG. The full CDR3 sequence reads CASSPSGRGLVGYTF.

Points on this clone: The CDR3 end is not reached by the read, which stops 3 residues before it; the germline J gene fills it in. The rearrangement uses TRBV7-9 and TRBJ2-7, with D possibly TRBD2 on 5 matching bases. V lost 4 bases and J lost 5, with 15 bases in between. Germline values: CDR1 SEHNR, CDR2 FQNEAQ (reference sequence). This CDR3 has 14 residues. The CDR3 protein is CASSSGRLSHEQYF. The CDR3 DNA, read in part, is TGTGCCAGCAGCTCCGGCAGACTATCCCACGAG. The full variable domain, completed using reference TRBV7-9 and TRBJ2-7, is DTGVSQNPRHKITKRGQNVTFRCDPISEHNRLYWYRQTLGQGPEFLTYFQNEAQLEKSRLLSDRFSAERPKGSFSTLEIQRTEQGDSAMYLCASSSGRLSHEQYFGPGTRLTVT.

The CDR3 loop is CASSSPGRQGAETQYF. The CDR3 DNA, read in part, is TGCGCCAGCAGCTCCCCAGGGAGACAGGGGGCCGAGACC. The chain uses TRBV5-1 and TRBJ2-5; TRBD1 aligns across 10 bases. The CDR3 is cut off 3 residues early in the read; its end comes from the germline J gene. After removal of 3 bases from V and 5 bases from J, the junction contained 10 bases not matched to a gene. The CDR3 covers 16 residues. CDR1 and CDR2 from the germline V gene are SGHRS and YFSETQ.

CDR3 DNA, as far as it was read: TGCGCCAGCAGCTTGGATTCAGGGCTGAACACTGAA. Residues: CASSLDSGLNTE. The full-length CDR3 reads as CASSLDSGLNTEAFF. The chain recombines TRBV5-1 with TRBJ1-1; the D gene is possibly TRBD1 (5 bases). The missing CDR3 end, 3 residues past where the read stops, is filled in from the germline J gene. The germline CDR1 and CDR2 sequences are SGHRS and YFSETQ. The ends were cut back, 0 bases at V and 0 bases at J, with 9 bases in the middle. The CDR3 length is 15 residues. The full variable domain, completed using reference TRBV5-1 and TRBJ1-1, is KAGVTQTPRYLIKTRGQQVTLSCSPISGHRSVSWYQQTPGQGLQFLFEYFSETQRNKGNFPGRFSGRQFSNSRSEMNVSTLELGDSALYLCASSLDSGLNTEAFFGQGTRLTVV.

Partial CDR3 DNA: TGTGCCAGCTCACCCGGCGGCCGCGGTGGT. Protein: CASSPGGRGG. The entire CDR3 protein is CASSPGGRGGQYF. The chain employs TRBV18 and TRBJ2-4; D ambiguous. The read halts 3 residues ahead of the CDR3 end, with the missing end drawn from the germline J gene. CDR1 is KGHSH, CDR2 LQKENI, per germline. There are 13 residues in the CDR3.

By frequency, this clone registers medium-sized (0.01 to 0.1%). The CDR3 is cut off 3 residues early in the read; its end comes from the germline J gene. The sample holds other DNA sequences that translate to the same CDR3. The V call is TRBV18, the J call TRBJ1-2, with 9 bases aligning to TRBD1. Germline CDR1 reads KGHSH; CDR2 reads LQKENI. J lost 0 bases, V lost 3 bases, and 5 bases had no gene match. The CDR3 spans 16 residues. The CDR3 bases that were read are TGTGCCAGCTCACCGAAAAGACAGGGGGCTAACTATGGC. Translated, it gives CASSPKRQGANYG. The entire CDR3 protein reads CASSPKRQGANYGYTF.

Concerning this clone itself: The CDR3 extends 3 residues past the end of the read, so its final part is completed from the germline J gene. J is TRBJ2-3 and V is TRBV7-7; the D gene is possibly TRBD1 (6 bases). This CDR3 is 15 amino acids long. Trimming removed 2 bases from V and 1 base from J, with 10 bases in between. The germline CDR1 and CDR2 sequences are SSHAT and FNYEAQ (reference sequence). CDR3 loop: CASSLSGVGTDTQYF. CDR3 DNA, as far as it was read: TGTGCCAGCAGCTTATCAGGGGTCGGCACAGATACG.

Remarks on this clone: The read stops 3 residues short of the end of the CDR3; the missing end is completed from the germline J gene. The V gene is TRBV7-2, the J gene TRBJ2-3, with D tentatively TRBD2 (5 bases). Germline values: CDR1 SGHTA, CDR2 FQGNSA. CDR3 size: 15 residues. Trimming shortened V by 3 bases and J by 0 bases, and 10 bases separated the two germline ends. CDR3 bases read: TGTGCCAGCAGCTTCAGTACGGGGAGCACAGATACG. This sequence encodes CASSFSTGSTDT. The full CDR3 protein reads CASSFSTGSTDTQYF.

Note on this clone: The CDR3 goes on 3 residues after the read ends, and that part is filled in from the germline J gene. The chain links TRBV29-1 to TRBJ1-2; a weak D match, TRBD1 (5 bases). V was pared by 2 bases and J by 4 bases, with 14 bases between. This CDR3 spans 14 amino acids. The V gene's germline CDR1 is SQVTM and CDR2 ANQGSEA. The CDR3 region is CSVERGPASYGYTF. CDR3 DNA, as far as it was read: TGCAGCGTTGAAAGGGGCCCGGCTTCCTATGGC.

In regard to this clone: The read halts 3 residues ahead of the CDR3 end, with the missing end drawn from the germline J gene. This chain uses TRBV18 with TRBJ2-7, with 7 nucleotides matching TRBD1. Germline CDR1 KGHSH, CDR2 LQKENI. The CDR3 covers 15 residues. After removal of 0 bases from V and 3 bases from J, the junction contained 5 bases not matched to a gene. The CDR3 sequence: CASSPPNRDSYEQYF. The part of the CDR3 DNA that was read is TGTGCCAGCTCACCACCGAATCGGGACAGCTACGAG.

Concerning this clone: Read data end 3 residues before the CDR3 end; the end is taken from the germline J gene. This chain links TRBV5-5 with TRBJ1-4; TRBD1 matches at 7 bases. The CDR3 has 15 amino acids. V trimming: 3 bases; J trimming: 0 bases; junction bases outside the gene matches: 2. Germline V lookup: CDR1 SGHKS, CDR2 YYEKEE (reference sequence). The chain's CDR3 is CASSSGQPTNEKLFF. Incomplete CDR3 DNA: TGTGCCAGCAGCTCGGGACAGCCAACTAATGAAAAA.

Details on this clone: The read finishes 3 residues shy of the CDR3 end, and the germline J gene is used to complete it. The V call is TRBV2, the J call TRBJ2-1, with TRBD2 matching over 7 bases. The CDR3 sequence is 15 residues long. Germline V gives CDR1 SNHLY, CDR2 FYNNEI. J lost 3 bases, V lost 1 base, and 3 bases had no gene match. Partial CDR3 DNA: TGTGCCAGCAGTGAAGAGGTAGCGGGCTACAATGAG. This sequence encodes CASSEEVAGYNE. The entire CDR3 reads CASSEEVAGYNEQFF. Combining the CDR3 with reference TRBV2 and TRBJ2-1 gives the whole variable domain EPEVTQTPSHQVTQMGQEVILRCVPISNHLYFYWYRQILGQKVEFLVSFYNNEISEKSEIFDDQFSVERPDGSNFTLKIRSTKLEDSAMYFCASSEEVAGYNEQFFGPGTRLTVL.

CDR3 residues: CASSLAIGQGYGQYF. The CDR3 DNA, read in part, is TGTGCCAGCAGCTTAGCAATCGGACAGGGCTATGGT. The rearrangement joins TRBV7-2 to TRBJ2-4, with 8 bases matching TRBD1. The DNA ends 3 residues before the CDR3 does, and the rest of the CDR3 is filled in from the germline J gene. CDR1 is SGHTA, CDR2 FQGNSA, per germline. The CDR3 is made up of 15 amino acids.

With respect to this clone: The CDR3 goes on 3 residues after the read ends, and that part is filled in from the germline J gene. The chain joins TRBV11-3 to TRBJ1-1, with 7 bases aligning to TRBD1. CDR3 length: 15 residues. Unmatched junction bases numbered 5, after V lost 3 bases and J lost 1 base. CDR1 and CDR2 from the germline V gene are SGHNT and YENEEA. The covered CDR3 bases are TGTGCCAGCAGCTTTAGACAGGGAGGGAACACTGAA. Encoded protein: CASSFRQGGNTE. Given in full, the CDR3 is CASSFRQGGNTEAFF.

A note on this clone: The read ends 3 residues shy of where the CDR3 ends; the end is completed using the germline J gene. The chain carries TRBV19 and TRBJ1-3; possibly TRBD1 for D (6 bases). Trimming took off 4 bases at V and 2 bases at J, with 15 bases between the two ends. CDR3 size: 16 residues. CDR1 and CDR2 (germline): LNHDA, SQIVND (reference sequence). CDR3 region: CASSTGQNGAGNTIYF. CDR3 DNA (partial): TGTGCCAGTAGTACTGGACAGAATGGGGCTGGAAACACC.

Worth noting for this clone: The read halts 3 residues ahead of the CDR3 end, with the missing end drawn from the germline J gene. J is TRBJ2-4 and V is TRBV11-2, with a tentative D call TRBD2 (5 bases). V lost 4 bases to trimming and J lost 5 bases, with 12 bases between them. Germline V gene data show CDR1 as SGHAT and CDR2 as FQNNGV. The CDR3 covers 14 residues. The CDR3 region is CASSSTPGENIQYF. The part of the CDR3 DNA that was read is TGTGCCAGCAGCTCCACCCCCGGGGAAAACATT.

Turning to this clone: The read terminates 3 residues ahead of where the CDR3 ends, so the germline J gene completes it. V gene TRBV7-9 combines with J gene TRBJ1-1, with D uncertain. The CDR3 loop spans 13 amino acids. Germline loops: CDR1 SEHNR, CDR2 FQNEAQ (reference sequence). The sequenced part of the CDR3 DNA is TGTGCCAGCAGCTTAGATCCGGGTAAATTA. As protein: CASSLDPGKL. Given in full, the CDR3 is CASSLDPGKLAFF.

Turning to this clone: Coverage ceases 3 residues before the CDR3 finishes, and the germline J gene fills in the end. The rearrangement links TRBV2 to TRBJ2-3; 7 nucleotides line up with TRBD1. The length of the CDR3 is 13 residues. CDR1 is SNHLY and CDR2 is FYNNEI in the germline V gene. The CDR3 spells CASSRGQKETQYF. The covered CDR3 bases are TGTGCCAGCAGCAGGGGACAGAAAGAGACG.

Note on this clone: The CDR3 goes on 3 residues after the read ends, and that part is filled in from the germline J gene. This chain uses TRBV7-9 with TRBJ1-2, with 8 bases fitting TRBD1. This CDR3 is 14 amino acids long. The germline CDR1 and CDR2 sequences are SEHNR and FQNEAQ (reference sequence). The sequenced CDR3 bases are TGTGCCAGCAGCCGGACAGGGCCAGCCTACGAC. Amino acid sequence: CASSRTGPAYD. The complete CDR3 reads CASSRTGPAYDYTF.

Turning to this clone: It is unclear where the CDR3 begins or ends on the DNA, so no DNA is shown, and the CDR3 is as TCRdb lists it. The chain combines TRBV19 with TRBJ1-5. The CDR3 comprises 13 residues, both ends counted. CDR1 is LNHDA, CDR2 SQIVND, per germline (reference sequence). CDR3 sequence reads: CASTSGIGDPQHF.

On this clone itself: The read halts 3 residues ahead of the CDR3 end, with the missing end drawn from the germline J gene. The chain is built from TRBV7-9 and TRBJ2-5, with D possibly being TRBD1 (5 bases). CDR1 and CDR2 from the germline V gene are SEHNR and FQNEAQ (reference sequence). The CDR3 consists of 13 residues. V gave up 4 bases and J gave up 5 bases, with 11 bases separating them. The sequenced CDR3 bases are TGTGCCAGCAGCTCGCAGGGTCGCGAGACC. The encoded protein is CASSSQGRET. The whole CDR3 protein reads CASSSQGRETQYF.